The 29 T cell receptor beta chains in this list originate from one sample, sequenced in a study of a mutant IDH1 vaccine in newly diagnosed glioma (dated by TCRdb to the early 2020s). Sample time point, as interpreted from the label and publication: week 35, safety follow-up. Each vaccine dose, consisting of 300 ug of a 20-mer mutant IDH1 peptide in Montanide, was administered subcutaneously with topical imiquimod. What these receptors recognize is not known. The method was the immunoSEQ multiplex PCR assay. Here the immuneACCESS table is served through TCRdb, limited to in-frame sequences with V and J called. Missing clones are a known gap in these copies; in checked studies unresolved V genes cover under half, and the rest lacks a known reason. The sample records roughly 26,000 clones, approximately 87% of which are singletons. The top ten hold around 29% of the sample. Specimen: PBMCs, collected from a glioma patient whose treatment included an IDH1 peptide vaccine. The receptors were gathered from a young man with glioma.

The rearrangement joins TRBV6-6 to TRBJ1-1, with D perhaps TRBD1 (5 bases). From germline, CDR1 is MNHNY and CDR2 SVGAGI (reference sequence). V gave up 2 bases and J gave up 0 bases, with 10 bases separating them. The CDR3 contains 15 residues. The CDR3 DNA reads as TGTGCCAGCAGTTACGGCCAGACAGTGAACACTGAAGCTTTCTTT. Its protein product is CASSYGQTVNTEAFF.

The chain links TRBV27 to TRBJ1-4; no firm D call. Germline CDR1 and CDR2: MNHEY and SMNVEV (reference sequence). The CDR3 consists of 12 residues. Trimming cost V 2 bases and J 12 bases, with 10 bases left between them. DNA of the CDR3: TGTGCCAGCAGTTTAGATCCATGGGAACTGTTTTTT. Amino acids: CASSLDPWELFF.

This clone showed up just once. V is TRBV5-1 and J is TRBJ2-1, with TRBD2 identical over 7 bases. The germline V gene has CDR1 SGHRS and CDR2 YFSETQ. This CDR3 spans 13 amino acids. V was pared by 4 bases and J by 6 bases, with 4 bases of the junction left unmatched. The CDR3 DNA reads TGCGCCAGCAGCAGGACTAGATCCAATGAGCAGTTCTTC. Translation gives CASSRTRSNEQFF.

This clone was seen more than once but under ten times. This rearrangement joins TRBV2 to TRBJ1-6, with 10 bases matching TRBD1. This CDR3 contains 13 residues. Germline V CDR1 and CDR2: SNHLY, FYNNEI. V trimming: 6 bases; J trimming: 10 bases; junction bases outside the gene matches: 3. The CDR3 loop reads CASSVTGGSPLHF. The CDR3 nucleotides read TGTGCCAGCAGCGTGACAGGGGGCTCACCCCTCCACTTT.

By its share, this clone is medium-sized (0.01 to 0.1%). The chain employs TRBV4-3 and TRBJ2-1, with a weak D call TRBD2 (5 bases). The germline V and J ends were trimmed by 0 bases and 4 bases, with 22 bases remaining between them. Germline V CDR1 and CDR2: LGHNA, YSLEER. The length of the CDR3 is 19 residues. Here the CDR3 DNA reads TGCGCCAGCAGCCAAGAGAGTCGGCGTACAAGGGAGCGTTACAATGAGCAGTTCTTC. Protein product: CASSQESRRTRERYNEQFF.

The chain employs TRBV30 and TRBJ1-4; unclear D gene. The germline V gene encodes CDR1 GTSNPN and CDR2 SVGIG (reference sequence). The CDR3 contains 13 residues. V lost 0 bases, J lost 7 bases, and 9 bases lay in between. The CDR3 protein is CAWSVLRGEKLFF. CDR3 coding DNA: TGTGCCTGGAGTGTACTTCGGGGTGAAAAACTGTTTTTT.

This sequence joins TRBV7-9 and TRBJ2-1; D gene ambiguous. Germline V CDR1 and CDR2: SEHNR, FQNEAQ (reference sequence). The V and J ends lost 0 bases and 15 bases respectively, with 15 bases between them. The CDR3 length is 13 residues. The CDR3 DNA is TGTGCCAGCAGCTTAGCCCCCCTATATATCCCGTTCTTC. This sequence encodes CASSLAPLYIPFF.

The chain recombines TRBV19 with TRBJ2-3, with 8 positions matching TRBD1. CDR1 LNHDA and CDR2 SQIVND come from the germline V gene (reference sequence). The CDR3 has 15 residues. Trimming cost V 4 bases and J 4 bases; bases outside gene matches: 7. The CDR3 sequence: CASSTAGQGPDTQYF. The CDR3 DNA reads as TGTGCCAGTAGTACAGCTGGACAGGGCCCAGATACGCAGTATTTT.

This chain links TRBV5-1 with TRBJ2-7; D is undetermined. This CDR3 spans 13 amino acids. The V end was cut by 2 bases, the J end by 2 bases, with 8 bases between. CDR1 and CDR2 (germline): SGHRS, YFSETQ. CDR3 protein: CASSFGGTYEQYF. In DNA, the CDR3 is TGCGCCAGCAGCTTTGGTGGCACCTACGAGCAGTACTTC. The whole variable domain, filled in from reference TRBV5-1 and TRBJ2-7, reads KAGVTQTPRYLIKTRGQQVTLSCSPISGHRSVSWYQQTPGQGLQFLFEYFSETQRNKGNFPGRFSGRQFSNSRSEMNVSTLELGDSALYLCASSFGGTYEQYFGPGTRLTVT.

The J gene is TRBJ1-1, the V gene TRBV19; TRBD1 is a possible D gene (5 bases). The CDR3 extends over 14 amino acids. Trimming took 4 bases from V and 3 from J, leaving 12 bases between them. Germline assignment: CDR1 LNHDA and CDR2 SQIVND (reference sequence). The CDR3 sequence: CASSRRETDTEAFF. Here the CDR3 DNA reads TGTGCCAGTAGTAGGAGAGAGACAGACACTGAAGCTTTCTTT.

The rearrangement joins TRBV5-4 to TRBJ1-2, with D possibly matching TRBD1 (5 bases). The CDR3 has 14 residues. Germline V gene data show CDR1 as SGHNT and CDR2 as YYREEE (reference sequence). V was pared by 0 bases and J by 0 bases, with 6 bases between. CDR3 amino acids: CASSLEGTNYGYTF. The CDR3 region has the DNA TGTGCCAGCAGCTTGGAGGGGACTAACTATGGCTACACCTTC.

The genes are TRBV7-2 and TRBJ2-5; no clear D gene. Germline-derived CDR1 and CDR2 are SGHTA and FQGNSA. The V gene lost 8 bases and the J gene lost 5 bases, with 12 bases spanning the gap. This CDR3 is 12 amino acids long. CDR3 in amino acids: CASSRMVETQYF. CDR3 bases: TGTGCCAGCTCCCGGATGGTGGAGACCCAGTACTTC.

This rearrangement joins TRBV25-1 to TRBJ2-7; D is unresolved. Germline V gene lookup returns CDR1 MGHDK and CDR2 SYGVNS. V was trimmed by 1 base and J by 1 base, leaving 11 bases between them. The CDR3 has 15 residues. CDR3 residues: CASSESGERSYEQYF. In DNA, the CDR3 is TGTGCCAGCAGTGAATCAGGAGAAAGGTCCTACGAGCAGTACTTC.

The V and J genes are TRBV4-1 and TRBJ2-2, with 8 bases that match TRBD1. CDR3 size: 16 residues. Germline V lookup: CDR1 MGHRA, CDR2 YSYEKL. V was clipped by 0 bases and J by 5 bases; unmatched bases: 5. This chain's CDR3 is CASSQESGGETGELFF. The CDR3, as DNA: TGCGCCAGCAGCCAAGAGTCAGGGGGCGAGACCGGGGAGCTGTTTTTT.

The gene calls are TRBV2 and TRBJ1-1; 10 bases map to TRBD1. After removal of 2 bases from V and 11 bases from J, the junction contained 8 bases not matched to a gene. Germline values: CDR1 SNHLY, CDR2 FYNNEI. CDR3 length equals 14 residues. The CDR3 nucleotides read TGTGCCAGCAGTGAACAGGGGACAGGGGTTGCGGCTTTCTTT. Protein product: CASSEQGTGVAAFF.

This clone occurred a few times. V and J are TRBV30 and TRBJ1-1; 7 bases line up with TRBD1. The germline CDR1 and CDR2 sequences are GTSNPN and SVGIG (reference sequence). The CDR3 contains 12 residues. The J segment lost 1 base and the V segment lost 5 bases, leaving 1 base of the junction unmatched. This chain's CDR3 is CAWGQENTEAFF. CDR3 in DNA: TGTGCCTGGGGACAGGAGAACACTGAAGCTTTCTTT.

The rearrangement joins TRBV2 to TRBJ1-1; D uncertain. Germline values: CDR1 SNHLY, CDR2 FYNNEI. V lost 9 bases and J lost 2, with 16 bases in between. This CDR3 comprises 14 residues. The CDR3 loop reads CASSTSRANTEAFF. CDR3 nucleotide sequence: TGTGCCAGTTCGACCTCCCGGGCCAACACTGAAGCTTTCTTT.

The chain joins TRBV4-3 to TRBJ2-1; TRBD2 matches at 14 bases. Germline CDR1 is LGHNA and CDR2 is YSLEER. V shed 3 bases and J 7 bases; nucleotides not matched to a gene: 5. The CDR3 totals 16 residues. The CDR3 reads CASSQVTSGGANEQFF. Written as DNA, the CDR3 is TGCGCCAGCAGCCAGGTGACTAGCGGGGGGGCTAATGAGCAGTTCTTC.

V is TRBV5-1 and J is TRBJ1-4; 9 nucleotides align to TRBD1. V lost 4 bases, J lost 2 bases, and 3 bases stayed unmatched. Germline loops: CDR1 SGHRS, CDR2 YFSETQ. The CDR3 loop spans 15 amino acids. CDR3 protein: CASSDDRGTNEKLFF. The CDR3 DNA follows: TGCGCCAGCAGCGATGACAGGGGGACTAATGAAAAACTGTTTTTT.

The chain recombines TRBV5-4 with TRBJ2-1, with D possibly being TRBD2 (6 bases). This CDR3 contains 14 residues. Trimming cost V 4 bases and J 7 bases, with 15 bases left between them. Per the germline V gene, CDR1 is SGHNT and CDR2 is YYREEE (reference sequence). The CDR3: CASSPETSMNEQFF. The CDR3 bases are TGTGCCAGCAGCCCGGAGACTAGTATGAATGAGCAGTTCTTC.

This rearrangement joins TRBV29-1 to TRBJ2-3; no reliable D call. In germline, CDR1 is SQVTM, CDR2 ANQGSEA. The V end lost 6 bases, the J end lost 0 bases, and 13 bases lay between the germline ends. This CDR3 comprises 14 residues. The CDR3 coding sequence is TGCAGCGTCCGAGTTGGCGTCAGCACAGATACGCAGTATTTT. It yields the protein CSVRVGVSTDTQYF.

The V and J genes are TRBV10-1 and TRBJ2-2, with D perhaps TRBD2 (5 bases). Trimming cost V 7 bases and J 5 bases, with 14 bases left between them. CDR1 is WNHNN and CDR2 is SYGVQD in the germline V gene (reference sequence). CDR3 length: 14 residues. CDR3 sequence (DNA): TGCGCCAGCACCCCCGGCCGCGGGACCGGGGAGCTGTTTTTT. Translating gives CASTPGRGTGELFF.

This clone was counted once. The chain uses TRBV2 and TRBJ1-6, with D hard to call. Trimming removed 0 bases from V and 7 bases from J, with 4 bases in between. The CDR3 contains 13 residues. The V gene's germline CDR1 is SNHLY and CDR2 FYNNEI. The CDR3 loop is CASSEAANSPLHF. CDR3 coding DNA: TGTGCCAGCAGTGAAGCTGCCAATTCACCCCTCCACTTT.

J is TRBJ1-2 and V is TRBV30, with D hard to call. The CDR3 loop spans 13 amino acids. V was cut by 2 bases and J by 5 bases, with 12 bases left in between. Germline assignment: CDR1 GTSNPN and CDR2 SVGIG (reference sequence). The CDR3 loop reads CAWSLLQLYGYTF. The DNA for the CDR3 is TGTGCCTGGAGTCTCCTGCAATTATATGGCTACACCTTC. The full variable domain, completed using reference TRBV30 and TRBJ1-2, is SQTIHQWPATLVQPVGSPLSLECTVEGTSNPNLYWYRQAAGRGLQLLFYSVGIGQISSEVPQNLSASRPQDRQFILSSKKLLLSDSGFYLCAWSLLQLYGYTFGSGTRLTVV.

This clone is labeled as medium-sized (0.01 to 0.1%). V and J are TRBV9 and TRBJ1-2; D possibly corresponds to TRBD1 (6 bases). The CDR3 sequence is 13 residues long. The V end lost 0 bases, the J end lost 8 bases, and 11 bases lay between the germline ends. The germline gives CDR1 SGDLS, CDR2 YYNGEE. The DNA for the CDR3 is TGTGCCAGCAGCGTAGGCCAGGGGCTGGGCTACACCTTC. It specifies CASSVGQGLGYTF. Full variable domain (rest looked up from reference TRBV9 and TRBJ1-2): DSGVTQTPKHLITATGQRVTLRCSPRSGDLSVYWYQQSLDQGLQFLIQYYNGEERAKGNILERFSAQQFPDLHSELNLSSLELGDSALYFCASSVGQGLGYTFGSGTRLTVV.

The chain combines TRBV7-3 with TRBJ1-1, with TRBD1 as a possible D gene (6 bases). V lost 5 bases to trimming and J lost 3 bases, with 13 bases between them. The germline V gene encodes CDR1 SGHTA and CDR2 FQGTGA. CDR3 length equals 14 residues. CDR3 DNA: TGTGCCAGCAGCCCCACAGGGATCGACACTGAAGCTTTCTTT. Its protein product is CASSPTGIDTEAFF.

J is TRBJ2-7 and V is TRBV23-1, with a weak D call TRBD2 (6 bases). TRBV23-1 is designated an ORF whose function remains uncertain. The CDR3 is 15 amino acids. The V gene lost 7 bases and the J gene lost 3 bases, with 19 bases spanning the gap. In nucleotides, the CDR3 is TGCGCCAGCATCCACCGGGCGGGACCCGTCTACGAGCAGTACTTC. Encoded protein: CASIHRAGPVYEQYF.

This clone was seen just once. This chain joins TRBV5-6 and TRBJ2-4; D possibly corresponds to TRBD1 (5 bases). Per the germline V gene, CDR1 is SGHDT and CDR2 is YYEEEE. CDR3 size: 15 residues. V was trimmed by 7 bases and J by 3 bases, leaving 17 bases between them. The CDR3 here is CASLLAGPDKNIQYF. As DNA, the CDR3 is TGTGCCAGCCTCCTCGCAGGGCCGGACAAAAACATTCAGTACTTC.

The chain recombines TRBV10-3 with TRBJ2-7; D uncertain. The CDR3 totals 12 residues. V lost 4 bases, J lost 4 bases, and 8 bases lay in between. Looked up from germline, CDR1 is ENHRY and CDR2 is SYGVKD. The CDR3 here is CAISANGYEQYF. CDR3 coding DNA: TGTGCCATCAGTGCCAACGGATACGAGCAGTACTTC.